The 22 T cell receptor beta chains listed next were all sequenced from one sample in a study of Graves' ophthalmopathy and Graves' hyperthyroidism. Transcripts of RNA were the source for amplifying TCR beta CDR3 regions. The workflow started with a first-round RT-PCR run with HTBI primers and then moved on to a second-round multiplex PCR. TCRdb reprocessed the multiplex PCR reads with MiXCR, giving one entry per CDR3 protein. The sample holds 500,000 to 700,000 distinct CDR3 sequences; roughly 39% are singletons and the top ten take about 4%. The sequencing input was peripheral blood or thyroid tissue (not recorded which). The receptors derive from an adult man with Graves' hyperthyroidism.

The chain carries TRBV6-1 and TRBJ1-4; D is uncertain. This CDR3 spans 12 amino acids. From germline, CDR1 is MNHNS and CDR2 SASEGT. V shed 6 bases and J shed 5 bases, with 7 bases lying between them. The CDR3 sequence is CASRALNEKLFF. As DNA, the CDR3 is TGTGCCAGCAGGGCACTCAATGAAAAACTGTTTTTT.

This clonotype appeared many times. V gene TRBV10-1 combines with J gene TRBJ2-7, with 7 positions matching TRBD1. After removal of 8 bases from V and 3 bases from J, the junction contained 13 bases not matched to a gene. The germline V gene has CDR1 WNHNN and CDR2 SYGVQD (reference sequence). CDR3 length equals 15 residues. This chain's CDR3 is CASVNGTVRYYEQYF. CDR3 nucleotide sequence: TGCGCCAGCGTGAACGGGACAGTGCGATACTACGAGCAGTACTTC.

In its sample, this clonotype was seen once. This sequence joins TRBV20-1 and TRBJ2-3; 8 nucleotides match TRBD2. V dropped 0 bases and J dropped 4; count of bases not matched to a gene: 12. The CDR3 runs to 17 residues. The germline CDR1 and CDR2 sequences are DFQATT and SNEGSKA (reference sequence). CDR3 in DNA: TGCAGTGCTAGAGATGAAGGGGTAGCGGGGCTTCCAGATACGCAGTATTTT. Residues: CSARDEGVAGLPDTQYF.

This clonotype came up many times. J is TRBJ2-5 and V is TRBV7-6, with unresolved D. V lost 5 bases, J lost 2 bases, and 18 bases lay in between. CDR1 is SGHVS and CDR2 is FNYEAQ in the germline V gene. This CDR3 contains 16 residues. The CDR3 spells CASSLDAAVRQETQYF. CDR3 sequence (DNA): TGTGCCAGCAGCCTGGATGCGGCGGTTAGACAAGAGACCCAGTACTTC.

This clonotype was counted many times. This chain joins TRBV19 and TRBJ2-7, with D tentatively TRBD1 (6 bases). The germline V and J ends were trimmed by 4 bases and 4 bases, with 17 bases remaining between them. This CDR3 region has 15 residues. Germline CDR1 and CDR2: LNHDA and SQIVND (reference sequence). The CDR3 here is CASSTPMDSSYEQYF. The CDR3 bases are TGTGCCAGTAGTACCCCGATGGACAGTTCTTACGAGCAGTACTTC.

The chain combines TRBV7-8 with TRBJ2-3, with D perhaps matching TRBD2 (5 bases). Germline CDR1 reads SGHVS; CDR2 reads FQNEAQ. The CDR3 runs to 15 residues. V lost 3 bases and J 2 bases, leaving 12 bases between the germline ends. CDR3 nucleotide sequence: TGTGCCAGCAGCTTGGGTAGCGTACACACAGATACGCAGTATTTT. Encoded protein: CASSLGSVHTDTQYF.

This clonotype was detected only once. The CDR3 does not close with the conserved phenylalanine or tryptophan, likely indicating a read error. The V call is TRBV7-9, the J call TRBJ1-1, with D possibly being TRBD1 (5 bases). The CDR3 spans 12 residues. Germline-derived CDR1 and CDR2 are SEHNR and FQNEAQ (reference sequence). The V end was cut by 5 bases, the J end by 11 bases, with 15 bases between. The CDR3 DNA is TGTGCCAGCAGCCTAAGATCAGGGACCGCTTTCCTT. Protein: CASSLRSGTAFL.

This clonotype came up a few times. J is TRBJ2-2 and V is TRBV29-1; D ambiguous. CDR1 and CDR2 from the germline V gene are SQVTM and ANQGSEA. V dropped 8 bases and J dropped 7 bases, with 17 bases sitting between them. This CDR3 is 13 amino acids long. CDR3 sequence reads: CSSQRGPGGELFF. CDR3 coding DNA: TGCAGCTCCCAAAGAGGTCCCGGCGGGGAGCTGTTTTTT.

This clonotype appeared many times. The rearrangement uses TRBV5-6 and TRBJ2-7; D is ambiguous. This CDR3 is 14 amino acids long. The germline gives CDR1 SGHDT, CDR2 YYEEEE. V was shortened by 4 bases and J by 0 bases, with 11 bases between the two germline ends. In nucleotides, the CDR3 is TGTGCCAGCAGCCCTGAGGCAGTCTCCTACGAGCAGTACTTC. Encoded protein: CASSPEAVSYEQYF.

This chain connects TRBV12-3 or TRBV12-4 to TRBJ1-5; D ambiguous. This CDR3 has 15 residues. Trimming removed 2 bases from V and 0 bases from J, with 8 bases in between. This CDR3 is CASSLYGSSNQPQHF. The CDR3 region has the DNA TGTGCCAGCAGTTTATATGGGAGTAGCAATCAGCCCCAGCATTTT.

This clonotype was seen repeatedly, ten times or more. This chain joins TRBV6-6 and TRBJ2-7; D is unclear. The CDR3 consists of 14 residues. The ends were cut back, 0 bases at V and 1 base at J, with 7 bases in the middle. Germline V CDR1 and CDR2: MNHNY, SVGAGI (reference sequence). The chain's CDR3 is CASSYSTVSYEQYF. The CDR3, as DNA: TGTGCCAGCAGTTACTCGACGGTTTCCTACGAGCAGTACTTC.

The chain recombines TRBV6-5 with TRBJ1-4; TRBD1 agrees at 12 bases. The CDR3 loop spans 19 amino acids. V gave up 2 bases and J gave up 4 bases; unmatched junction bases: 11. CDR1 MNHEY and CDR2 SVGAGI come from the germline V gene. CDR3 sequence reads: CASSYVSGTGGQVNEKLFF. In DNA form, the CDR3 reads TGTGCCAGCAGTTACGTCTCCGGGACAGGGGGCCAAGTTAATGAAAAACTGTTTTTT.

This clonotype has at least ten counts. The gene calls are TRBV6-5 and TRBJ1-1; TRBD1 is a possible D gene (5 bases). Germline V gene sequence: CDR1 MNHEY, CDR2 SVGAGI. The CDR3 loop spans 16 amino acids. Trimming pared 2 bases from V and 1 base from J, leaving 14 bases between. The CDR3 reads CASSYGMGRTNTEAFF. The CDR3 DNA reads TGTGCCAGCAGTTACGGAATGGGACGGACGAACACTGAAGCTTTCTTT.

In its sample, this clonotype was seen many times. At one boundary the junction diverges from the germline segment, which might be a read error. The rearrangement links TRBV10-3 to TRBJ2-7, with 8 bases identical to TRBD1. The CDR3 is 13 residues long. CDR1 and CDR2 from the germline V gene are ENHRY and SYGVKD. The CDR3 nucleotides read TGTGCCGTCAGAGGACAGGGCATAAACGAGCAGTACTTC. It encodes CAVRGQGINEQYF.

This clonotype was counted only a few times. The V gene is TRBV3-1, the J gene TRBJ2-7; D gene unclear. Germline values: CDR1 LGHDT, CDR2 YNNKEL (reference sequence). The CDR3 length is 13 residues. V lost 1 base to trimming and J lost 2 bases, with 6 bases between them. This chain's CDR3 is CASSQVQAYEQYF. The DNA of the CDR3 is TGTGCCAGCAGCCAAGTGCAGGCCTACGAGCAGTACTTC.

The genes are TRBV2 and TRBJ2-2; D unclear. The CDR3 totals 15 residues. Germline CDR1 is SNHLY and CDR2 is FYNNEI. Between the trimmed V and J ends, which lost 6 bases and 1 base, there was a span of 12 bases. CDR3 DNA sequence: TGTGCCAGCAGAGGCTACGACGGGAACACCGGGGAGCTGTTTTTT. The encoded protein is CASRGYDGNTGELFF.

This chain connects TRBV25-1 to TRBJ1-4; no clear D. Germline V gives CDR1 MGHDK, CDR2 SYGVNS. This CDR3 comprises 19 residues. Trimming left V 6 bases short and J 7 bases short, with 30 bases between. DNA of the CDR3: TGTGCCAGCAGCTATTCCGGCCGTAGGGCCGGGTCTGGAGTTGAAAAACTGTTTTTT. Amino acids: CASSYSGRRAGSGVEKLFF.

This sequence joins TRBV5-8 and TRBJ1-1; D not certain. CDR1 and CDR2 (germline): SGHTS, YDEGEE. V was clipped by 5 bases and J by 1 base, with 9 bases between them. The CDR3 covers 13 residues. CDR3 residues: CASRVLGNTEAFF. The CDR3 DNA reads TGTGCCAGCAGAGTCCTGGGGAACACTGAAGCTTTCTTT.

This clonotype was recorded many times. This chain uses TRBV6-5 with TRBJ1-4, with unresolved D. Germline V gene data show CDR1 as MNHEY and CDR2 as SVGAGI. This CDR3 region has 15 residues. The V gene lost 6 bases and the J gene lost 3 bases, with 14 bases spanning the gap. Here the CDR3 DNA reads TGTGCCAGCAGCGAATGGACGGCATCTAATGAAAAACTGTTTTTT. Its translation: CASSEWTASNEKLFF.

This chain connects TRBV27 to TRBJ2-5; no definite D call. The CDR3 totals 16 residues. Germline V gene lookup returns CDR1 MNHEY and CDR2 SMNVEV (reference sequence). V lost 5 bases, J lost 1 base, and 17 bases lay in between. The CDR3 nucleotides read TGTGCCAGCAGTCCCAGTCCCCCAATGTCCCAAGAGACCCAGTACTTC. Amino acids: CASSPSPPMSQETQYF.

The sample holds many counts of this clonotype. The genes are TRBV5-1 and TRBJ2-5; D call uncertain. V lost 0 bases and J lost 3, with 3 bases in between. This CDR3 spans 12 amino acids. Germline V CDR1 and CDR2: SGHRS, YFSETQ. Here the CDR3 reads CASSLGKETQYF. As DNA, the CDR3 is TGCGCCAGCAGCTTGGGAAAAGAGACCCAGTACTTC.

This rearrangement joins TRBV7-9 to TRBJ2-1; D might be TRBD1 (6 bases). V was shortened by 5 bases and J by 4 bases, with 12 bases between the two germline ends. The CDR3 runs to 14 residues. Germline assignment: CDR1 SEHNR and CDR2 FQNEAQ (reference sequence). The CDR3 DNA is TGTGCCAGCAGCACCCACAGGGAGTACAATGAGCAGTTCTTC. This gives the protein CASSTHREYNEQFF.